This TCR beta chain was documented in a study of blood T cells in healthy people across ages. General study findings and limits: Observed TCR beta diversity per million T cells went down as age went up. This fall followed a roughly linear course with age.

V shed 1 base, J shed 7 bases, and the junction held 5 bases outside the gene matches. This CDR3 comprises 14 residues. Per germline, CDR1 SGHKS and CDR2 YYEKEE (reference sequence). There are a few counts of this clonotype. Its antigen is unknown. At least 5.5 micrograms of total RNA were extracted per sample. A J-beta primer mix and a sample-barcoded 5' primer were used in a second PCR of about 7 to 12 cycles. Researchers report that a template-switch adaptor with 12 random nucleotides tagged each cDNA molecule. CDR3-containing paired-end reads numbering at least 2.5 million came from each sample. TCRdb re-called the 5' RACE reads with MiXCR, one entry per CDR3 protein. Of about 1.5 million distinct CDR3 sequences in the sample, about 45% were seen once.

The sequenced sample was blood. V and J are TRBV5-5 and TRBJ1-2; the match to TRBD1 covers 9 bases. The sequence was collected from a woman aged 18-29 years in good health. The CDR3 DNA sequence: TGTGCCAGCAGCTTGACAGGGGGCGCGTCTGGCTACACCTTC. It encodes CASSLTGGASGYTF.